Listed below are T cell receptor beta chains from one sample, sequenced in a study of T cell responses to AZD1222 COVID-19 vaccine. Libraries were prepared by immunoSEQ multiplex PCR; TCRdb keeps only in-frame clonotypes and omits some of them. This sample has about 180,000 clones, with 70% to 90% found just once. The sequenced sample was peripheral blood, obtained on day 0 of AZD1222 vaccination. The source is an adult in good health. Both conserved end residues are part of each CDR3. The D gene is left open where the match is weak. Some rows have no size entry. The others give once, few or many, or a class for an expanded clone.

clone_size d_call j_call v_call cdr3_aa cdr3_nt
- TRBD1 TRBJ1-2 TRBV12-3/TRBV12-4 CASSSTGDGYTF TGTGCCAGCAGTTCGACAGGGGATGGCTACACCTTC
- TRBD1 TRBJ1-5 TRBV4-1 CASSNRGQGDFPQHF TGCGCCAGCAGTAACCGCGGACAGGGGGACTTCCCCCAGCATTTT
- - TRBJ1-6 TRBV28 CASSLGGGYSPLHF TGTGCCAGCAGTTTGGGCGGGGGCTATTCACCCCTCCACTTT
- - TRBJ2-2 TRBV7-2 CASSPWGPGTGELFF TGTGCCAGCAGCCCCTGGGGGCCGGGCACCGGGGAGCTGTTTTTT
- - TRBJ1-6 TRBV3-1/TRBV3-2 CASSHLGTLHF TGTGCCAGCAGCCACCTTGGGACCCTCCACTTT
- - TRBJ1-4 TRBV5-1 CASSLGGTNEKLFF TGCGCCAGCAGCTTGGGAGGGACTAATGAAAAACTGTTTTTT
- - TRBJ2-3 TRBV7-9 CASSLTGGETRDTQYF TGTGCCAGCAGCTTAACTGGGGGAGAAACGAGAGATACGCAGTATTTT
- - TRBJ2-4 TRBV20-1 CSARGDPIQYF TGCAGTGCTAGAGGTGACCCCATTCAGTACTTC
- - TRBJ1-2 TRBV20-1 CSASFAPRTQTEGYTF TGCAGTGCTAGTTTTGCTCCCAGGACGCAAACGGAAGGCTACACCTTC
- - TRBJ1-6 TRBV6-5 CASSSRNSPLHF TGTGCCAGCAGCTCCCGTAATTCACCCCTCCACTTT
once - TRBJ2-7 TRBV15 CATSREQGAYEQYF TGTGCCACCAGCAGAGAACAGGGAGCCTACGAGCAGTACTTC
- TRBD1 TRBJ1-2 TRBV18 CASSLQTGVRGYTF TGTGCCAGCTCACTCCAGACAGGGGTACGCGGCTACACCTTC
once - TRBJ1-1 TRBV10-3 CAIGAGNRAGNTEAFF TGTGCCATCGGGGCCGGTAACCGTGCAGGGAACACTGAAGCTTTCTTT